This entry features one T cell receptor beta chain sequence. Its antigen is still unknown. The input lacks base qualities; no much larger clone sits a single base away. The data derive from a study of control samples from healthy donors and cancer patients (dated by TCRdb to 2020 to 2021). Receptor libraries were prepared by the immunoSEQ multiplex PCR assay. Drawn from immuneACCESS, this table holds only the in-frame rearrangements with V and J called that TCRdb kept. Clones are partly lost; checked studies trace under half to an unresolved V gene and leave the rest unexplained. Present in this sample are 110,000 to 150,000 clones, 80% to 90% of which were seen just once. The biggest ten clones account for roughly 9% of the sample. Reading from cysteine to phenylalanine, the CDR3 counts 17 amino acids. CDR3 DNA only is kept here, 51 bases in frame from base 1. V and J are truncated by 7 bases and 6 bases respectively, leaving an intervening sequence of 24 bases. The germline V gene provides CDR1 KGHDR and CDR2 SFDVKD.

Source material: blood. The rearranged segments are TRBV24-1 and TRBJ2-1, and the D gene may be TRBD2, 5 bases matching. The sequence derives from a woman under 40 in good health. The DNA is TGTGCCACCAGGGACTCACTTAATCCCGGGCCCCCCAATGAGCAGTTCTTC. The encoded protein is CATRDSLNPGPPNEQFF.